This record covers a single TCR beta chain. Per the germline V gene, CDR1 is ENHRY and CDR2 is SYGVKD. The CDR3 covers 13 residues. V was cut by 10 bases and J by 2 bases, with 11 bases left in between. The data were taken from a study of blood T cell repertoires in COVID-19. Study overall: Spain, Italy and the United States supplied samples that represented acute and convalescent COVID-19. The analysed material was cDNA or gDNA that came from T cells, B-cell-depleted T cells, or PBMCs.

As originally analysed: Estimated nucleated cell counts came from reference gene primer amplification. TCRdb keeps only in-frame clones here, not all; method: immunoSEQ multiplex PCR. V and J calls plus clone size are reproduced from that table; the DNA served to infer D and trimming. This table has about 130,000 clones, 84% appearing once. This TCR was recovered from a human donor in a cohort sampled during active COVID-19. The source material was peripheral blood. This rearrangement joins TRBV10-3 to TRBJ2-2; perhaps TRBD1 as D (6 bases). The CDR3 DNA is TGTGCCACCGGACAGCCTAACACCGGGGAGCTGTTTTTT. Its protein is CATGQPNTGELFF.